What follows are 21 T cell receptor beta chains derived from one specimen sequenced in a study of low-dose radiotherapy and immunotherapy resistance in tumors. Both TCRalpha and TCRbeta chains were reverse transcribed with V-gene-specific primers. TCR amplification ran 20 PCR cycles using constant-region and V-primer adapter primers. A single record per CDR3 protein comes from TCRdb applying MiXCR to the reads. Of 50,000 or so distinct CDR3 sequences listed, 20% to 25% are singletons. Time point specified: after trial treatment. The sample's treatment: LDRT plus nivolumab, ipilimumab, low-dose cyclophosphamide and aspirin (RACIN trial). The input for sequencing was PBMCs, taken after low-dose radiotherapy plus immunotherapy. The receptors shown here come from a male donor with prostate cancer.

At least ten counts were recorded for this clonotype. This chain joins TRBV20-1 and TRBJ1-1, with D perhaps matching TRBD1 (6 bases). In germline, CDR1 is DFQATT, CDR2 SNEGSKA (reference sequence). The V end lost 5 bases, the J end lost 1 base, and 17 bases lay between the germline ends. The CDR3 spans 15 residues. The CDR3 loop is CSASTGQFGNTEAFF. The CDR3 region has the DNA TGCAGTGCTTCCACTGGACAGTTTGGGAACACTGAAGCTTTCTTT.

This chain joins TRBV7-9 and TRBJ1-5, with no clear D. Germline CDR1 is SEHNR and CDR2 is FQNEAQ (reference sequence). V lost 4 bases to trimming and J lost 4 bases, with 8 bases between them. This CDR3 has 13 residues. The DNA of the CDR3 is TGTGCCAGCAGCTCTGACCGTAATCAGCCCCAGCATTTT. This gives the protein CASSSDRNQPQHF.

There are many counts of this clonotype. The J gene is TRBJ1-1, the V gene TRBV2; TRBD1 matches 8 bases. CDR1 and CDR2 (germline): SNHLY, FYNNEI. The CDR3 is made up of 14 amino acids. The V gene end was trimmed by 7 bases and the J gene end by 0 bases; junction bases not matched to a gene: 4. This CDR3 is CASTPGQVNTEAFF. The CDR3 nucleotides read TGTGCCAGCACCCCGGGACAGGTGAACACTGAAGCTTTCTTT.

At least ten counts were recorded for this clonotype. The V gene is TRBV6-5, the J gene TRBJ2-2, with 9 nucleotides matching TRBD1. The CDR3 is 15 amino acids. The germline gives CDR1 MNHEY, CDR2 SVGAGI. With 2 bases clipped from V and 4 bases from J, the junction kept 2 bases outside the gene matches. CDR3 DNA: TGTGCCAGCAGTTACCGGGACAGGGTCACCGGGGAGCTGTTTTTT. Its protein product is CASSYRDRVTGELFF.

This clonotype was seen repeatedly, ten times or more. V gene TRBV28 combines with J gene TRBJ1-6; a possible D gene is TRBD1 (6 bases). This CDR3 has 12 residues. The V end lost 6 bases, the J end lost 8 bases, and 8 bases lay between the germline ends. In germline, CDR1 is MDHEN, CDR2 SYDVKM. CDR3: CASRTGDSPLHF. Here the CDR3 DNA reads TGTGCCAGCAGGACAGGTGATTCACCCCTCCACTTT. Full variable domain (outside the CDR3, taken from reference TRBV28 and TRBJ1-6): DVKVTQSSRYLVKRTGEKVFLECVQDMDHENMFWYRQDPGLGLRLIYFSYDVKMKEKGDIPEGYSVSREKKERFSLILESASTNQTSMYLCASRTGDSPLHFGNGTRLTVT.

In DNA, the CDR3 is TGTGCCAGCCAGAGCCTAGCGGGAGGCAGCTACGAGCAGTACTTC. Translated: CASQSLAGGSYEQYF. The V call is TRBV28, the J call TRBJ2-7; TRBD2 aligns across 11 bases. The V segment lost 8 bases and the J segment 3 bases; nucleotides outside the gene matches: 9. The CDR3 extends over 15 amino acids. Germline V gene lookup returns CDR1 MDHEN and CDR2 SYDVKM. The whole variable domain, remainder taken from reference TRBV28 and TRBJ2-7, is DVKVTQSSRYLVKRTGEKVFLECVQDMDHENMFWYRQDPGLGLRLIYFSYDVKMKEKGDIPEGYSVSREKKERFSLILESASTNQTSMYLCASQSLAGGSYEQYFGPGTRLTVT.

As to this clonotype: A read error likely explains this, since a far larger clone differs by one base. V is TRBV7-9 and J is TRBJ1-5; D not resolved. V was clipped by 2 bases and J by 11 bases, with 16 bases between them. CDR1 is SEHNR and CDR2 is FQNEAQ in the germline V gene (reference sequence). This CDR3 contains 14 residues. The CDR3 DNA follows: TGTGCCAGCAGCTTATATAATGTGCTTGGGTCCCAGCATTTT. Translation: CASSLYNVLGSQHF.

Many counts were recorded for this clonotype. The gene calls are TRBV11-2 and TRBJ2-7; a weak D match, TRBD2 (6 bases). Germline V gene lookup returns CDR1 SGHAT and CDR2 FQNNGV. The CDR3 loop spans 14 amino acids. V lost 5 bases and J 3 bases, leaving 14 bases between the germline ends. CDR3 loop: CASSKTGGDYEQYF. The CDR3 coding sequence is TGTGCCAGCAGCAAAACCGGGGGAGACTACGAGCAGTACTTC.

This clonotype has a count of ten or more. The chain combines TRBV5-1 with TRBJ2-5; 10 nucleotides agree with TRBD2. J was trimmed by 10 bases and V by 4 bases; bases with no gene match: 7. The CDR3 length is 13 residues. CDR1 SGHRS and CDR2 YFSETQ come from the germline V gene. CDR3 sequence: CASSEASGGLQYF. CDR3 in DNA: TGCGCCAGCAGCGAGGCTAGCGGGGGCCTCCAGTACTTC. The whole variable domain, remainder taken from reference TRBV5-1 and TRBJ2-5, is KAGVTQTPRYLIKTRGQQVTLSCSPISGHRSVSWYQQTPGQGLQFLFEYFSETQRNKGNFPGRFSGRQFSNSRSEMNVSTLELGDSALYLCASSEASGGLQYFGPGTRLLVL.

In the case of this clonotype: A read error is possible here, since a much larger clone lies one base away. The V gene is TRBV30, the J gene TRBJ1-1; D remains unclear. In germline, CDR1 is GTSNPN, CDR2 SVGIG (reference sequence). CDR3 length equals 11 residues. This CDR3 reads CAWSYTDEASF. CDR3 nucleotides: TGTGCCTGGAGTTATACGGATGAAGCTTCCTTT.

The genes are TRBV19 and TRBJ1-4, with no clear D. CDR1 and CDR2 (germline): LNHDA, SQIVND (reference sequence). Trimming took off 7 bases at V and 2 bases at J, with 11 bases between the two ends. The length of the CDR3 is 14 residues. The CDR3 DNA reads TGTGCCAGTACCCCTAGGCGGACTAATGAAAAACTGTTTTTT. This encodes CASTPRRTNEKLFF.

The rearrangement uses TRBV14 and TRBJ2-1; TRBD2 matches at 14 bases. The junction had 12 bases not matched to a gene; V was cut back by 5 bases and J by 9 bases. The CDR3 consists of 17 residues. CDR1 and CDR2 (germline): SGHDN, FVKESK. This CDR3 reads CASSTRGTSGGVGEQFF. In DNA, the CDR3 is TGTGCCAGCAGCACTCGCGGGACTAGCGGGGGCGTGGGTGAGCAGTTCTTC.

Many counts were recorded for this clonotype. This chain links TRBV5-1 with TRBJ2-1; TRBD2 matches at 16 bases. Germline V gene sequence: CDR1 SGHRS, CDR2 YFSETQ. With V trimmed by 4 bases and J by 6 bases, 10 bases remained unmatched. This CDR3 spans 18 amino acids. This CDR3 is CASSPVPGLAGGGNEQFF. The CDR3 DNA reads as TGCGCCAGCAGCCCAGTCCCGGGACTAGCGGGAGGGGGCAATGAGCAGTTCTTC.

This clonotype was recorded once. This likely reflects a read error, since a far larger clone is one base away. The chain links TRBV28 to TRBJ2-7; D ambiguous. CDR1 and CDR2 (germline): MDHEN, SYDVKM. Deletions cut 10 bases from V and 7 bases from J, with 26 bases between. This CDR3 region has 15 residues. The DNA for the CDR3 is TGTGCCACCCGGACCGGCGTCCCCATCTACAATGAGCAGTACTTC. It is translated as CATRTGVPIYNEQYF.

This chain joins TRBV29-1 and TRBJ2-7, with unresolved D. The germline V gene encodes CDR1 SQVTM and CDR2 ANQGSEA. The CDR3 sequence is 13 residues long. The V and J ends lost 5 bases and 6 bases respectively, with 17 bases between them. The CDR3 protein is CSVQNTAVGEQYF. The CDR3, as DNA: TGCAGCGTTCAGAATACGGCAGTCGGCGAGCAGTACTTC.

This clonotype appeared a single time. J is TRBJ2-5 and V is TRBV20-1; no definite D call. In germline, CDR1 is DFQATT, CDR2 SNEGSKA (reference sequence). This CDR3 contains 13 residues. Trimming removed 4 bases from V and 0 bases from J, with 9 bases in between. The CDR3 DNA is TGCAGTGCTATCCCGGCGTACCAAGAGACCCAGTACTTC. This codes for CSAIPAYQETQYF.

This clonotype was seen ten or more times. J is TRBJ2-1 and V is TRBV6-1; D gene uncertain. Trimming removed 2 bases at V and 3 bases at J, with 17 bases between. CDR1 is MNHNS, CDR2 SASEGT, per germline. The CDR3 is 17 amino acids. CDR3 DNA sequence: TGTGCCAGCAGTGAAATAGGTGATCCATCGGGCTACAATGAGCAGTTCTTC. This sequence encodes CASSEIGDPSGYNEQFF.

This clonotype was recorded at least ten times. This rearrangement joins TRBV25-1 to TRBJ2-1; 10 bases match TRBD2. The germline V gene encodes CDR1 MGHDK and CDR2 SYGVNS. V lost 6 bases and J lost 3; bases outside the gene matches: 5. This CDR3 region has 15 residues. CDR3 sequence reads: CASSRTSGDYNEQFF. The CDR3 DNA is TGTGCCAGCAGCCGGACTAGCGGAGACTACAATGAGCAGTTCTTC. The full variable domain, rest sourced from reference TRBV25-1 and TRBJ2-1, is EADIYQTPRYLVIGTGKKITLECSQTMGHDKMYWYQQDPGMELHLIHYSYGVNSTEKGDLSSESTVSRIRTEHFPLTLESARPSHTSQYLCASSRTSGDYNEQFFGPGTRLTVL.

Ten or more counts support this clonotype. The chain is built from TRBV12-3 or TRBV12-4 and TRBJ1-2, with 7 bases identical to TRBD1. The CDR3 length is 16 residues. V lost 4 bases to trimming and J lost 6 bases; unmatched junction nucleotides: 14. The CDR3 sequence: CASSSKVTGRIDGYTF. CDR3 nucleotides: TGTGCCAGCAGTTCAAAAGTGACAGGGAGGATTGATGGCTACACCTTC.

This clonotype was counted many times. CDR3 sequence (DNA): TGTGCCACCAGAGACCGGTCTGGGGCCAACGTCCTGACTTTC. Amino acid sequence: CATRDRSGANVLTF. The V and J genes are TRBV24-1 and TRBJ2-6; no clear D gene. Germline CDR1 KGHDR, CDR2 SFDVKD. The CDR3 totals 14 residues. Trimming cost V 7 bases and J 1 base, with 7 bases left between them.

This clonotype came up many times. The CDR3 bases are TGTGCCAGCGTGGTCAGGGGGTCCTATAATTCACCCCTCCACTTT. It yields the protein CASVVRGSYNSPLHF. V usage is TRBV28 and J usage is TRBJ1-6; 7 nucleotides align to TRBD1. CDR1 is MDHEN and CDR2 is SYDVKM in the germline V gene. This CDR3 spans 15 amino acids. Trimming took 8 bases from V and 1 from J; bases not matched to a gene: 5.